The 15 T cell receptor beta chains in this list originate from one sample, sequenced in a study of graft-versus-host responses after intestinal transplantation. Clones were read by immunoSEQ multiplex PCR, and TCRdb kept only the in-frame ones, dropping some. The sample holds about 130,000 clones, around 94% seen once. These receptors lack a known antigen. The source was unstimulated CD4+ T cells sorted from spleen or lymph node cells, collected before intestinal transplant. The receptors originated from a human donor who received an intestinal transplant.

This chain connects TRBV9 to TRBJ1-4; no definite D call. CDR1 is SGDLS, CDR2 YYNGEE, per germline. Deletions cut 2 bases from V and 6 bases from J, with 14 bases between. The length of the CDR3 is 15 residues. Written as DNA, the CDR3 is TGTGCCAGCAGCGTGGGCGGGAGAGGAGATGAAAAACTGTTTTTT. This encodes CASSVGGRGDEKLFF. The full variable domain, completed using reference TRBV9 and TRBJ1-4, is DSGVTQTPKHLITATGQRVTLRCSPRSGDLSVYWYQQSLDQGLQFLIQYYNGEERAKGNILERFSAQQFPDLHSELNLSSLELGDSALYFCASSVGGRGDEKLFFGSGTQLSVL.

J is TRBJ2-1 and V is TRBV15, with 7 bases fitting TRBD1. This CDR3 contains 15 residues. J gave up 2 bases and V 6 bases, and 7 bases lay outside the gene matches. Germline-derived CDR1 and CDR2 are LNHNV and YYDKDF (reference sequence). The CDR3 DNA reads as TGTGCCACCAGTACTGACAGGGCGGCCTACAATGAGCAGTTCTTC. Its translation is CATSTDRAAYNEQFF.

The chain uses TRBV5-8 and TRBJ1-1; D not certain. The V gene's germline CDR1 is SGHTS and CDR2 YDEGEE. This CDR3 is 14 amino acids long. Trimming took 4 bases from V and 1 from J, leaving 11 bases between them. This chain's CDR3 is CASSPPVWNTEAFF. As DNA, the CDR3 is TGTGCCAGCAGCCCCCCCGTTTGGAACACTGAAGCTTTCTTT.

This CDR3 is CASSPLAGGPYNEQFF. The CDR3 DNA is TGTGCCAGCAGCCCACTAGCGGGGGGGCCCTACAATGAGCAGTTCTTC. The rearrangement joins TRBV13 to TRBJ2-1; 13 positions match TRBD2. The germline CDR1 and CDR2 sequences are PRHDT and FYEKMQ (reference sequence). Trimming at V came to 5 bases and at J to 2 bases, leaving 3 bases not matched to a gene. CDR3 size: 16 residues.

The count of this clone is one. V and J are TRBV4-1 and TRBJ1-5; 9 nucleotides agree with TRBD1. Germline CDR1 and CDR2: MGHRA and YSYEKL. Trimming removed 4 bases from V and 3 bases from J; junction bases left unmatched: 4. The CDR3 runs 15 residues. CDR3 residues: CASSPGTGINQPQHF. The CDR3 DNA reads TGCGCCAGCAGCCCCGGGACAGGGATCAATCAGCCCCAGCATTTT.

This clone was seen only once. This chain links TRBV7-3 with TRBJ2-3; 9 bases fit TRBD1. Germline V gene lookup returns CDR1 SGHTA and CDR2 FQGTGA. The CDR3 spans 16 residues. V shed 5 bases, J shed 6 bases, and the junction held 12 bases outside the gene matches. In DNA, the CDR3 is TGTGCCAGCAGCCTACGGGACAGGGTGCTGGGGGATACGCAGTATTTT. The encoded protein is CASSLRDRVLGDTQYF.

This clone has just one count. This chain links TRBV4-2 with TRBJ2-2; D is unresolved. The V end was cut by 5 bases, the J end by 4 bases, with 2 bases between. The germline V gene encodes CDR1 LGHNA and CDR2 YNFKEQ. The CDR3 runs 11 residues. CDR3 sequence: CASSGTGELFF. Here the CDR3 DNA reads TGTGCCAGCAGCGGCACCGGGGAGCTGTTTTTT.

This rearrangement joins TRBV7-3 to TRBJ1-1; D remains ambiguous. The CDR3 extends over 13 amino acids. Germline V lookup: CDR1 SGHTA, CDR2 FQGTGA. Trimming removed 5 bases from V and 4 bases from J, with 11 bases in between. The CDR3, as DNA: TGTGCCAGCAGCGTGAACCTTGGCACTGAAGCTTTCTTT. It encodes CASSVNLGTEAFF.

The chain links TRBV11-1 to TRBJ1-6; possibly TRBD1 for D (5 bases). The CDR3 spans 14 residues. Trimming stripped 4 bases from V and 4 bases from J, with 8 bases between. The V gene's germline CDR1 is SGHAT and CDR2 FQDESV (reference sequence). As DNA, the CDR3 is TGTGCCAGCAGCTCTGGGGGATATAATTCACCCCTCCACTTT. Translation gives CASSSGGYNSPLHF. Full variable domain (missing parts from reference TRBV11-1 and TRBJ1-6): EAEVAQSPRYKITEKSQAVAFWCDPISGHATLYWYRQILGQGPELLVQFQDESVVDDSQLPKDRFSAERLKGVDSTLKIQPAELGDSAMYLCASSSGGYNSPLHFGNGTRLTVT.

This sequence joins TRBV7-9 and TRBJ1-4; D remains ambiguous. The germline V gene has CDR1 SEHNR and CDR2 FQNEAQ (reference sequence). Trimming took off 2 bases at V and 3 bases at J, with 10 bases between the two ends. The CDR3 contains 15 residues. The DNA for the CDR3 is TGTGCCAGCAGCTTAAGTGAGGTACCTAATGAAAAACTGTTTTTT. Its protein product is CASSLSEVPNEKLFF.

This chain uses TRBV27 with TRBJ2-7; a possible D gene is TRBD2 (5 bases). This CDR3 has 16 residues. Germline values: CDR1 MNHEY, CDR2 SMNVEV (reference sequence). Trimming cost V 2 bases and J 4 bases, with 18 bases left between them. CDR3 coding DNA: TGTGCCAGCAGTTTAAGACTCACACGGGGTCCTTACGAGCAGTACTTC. Its protein product is CASSLRLTRGPYEQYF.

This chain links TRBV19 with TRBJ1-4; D is uncertain. The CDR3 extends over 13 amino acids. The germline V gene encodes CDR1 LNHDA and CDR2 SQIVND (reference sequence). Deletions cut 2 bases from V and 3 bases from J, with 4 bases between. CDR3 sequence (DNA): TGTGCCAGTAGTATAACGTCTAATGAAAAACTGTTTTTT. Its protein is CASSITSNEKLFF.

The rearrangement joins TRBV6-5 to TRBJ1-4; 10 nucleotides line up with TRBD1. Germline loops: CDR1 MNHEY, CDR2 SVGAGI. CDR3 length: 16 residues. V was clipped by 1 base and J by 7 bases; unmatched bases: 6. Here the CDR3 reads CASSYYGDRGTEKLFF. The CDR3 DNA follows: TGTGCCAGCAGTTACTATGGGGACAGGGGAACTGAAAAACTGTTTTTT.

CDR3 region: CSVFSGTGQQFF. CDR3 DNA sequence: TGCAGCGTCTTCTCCGGGACAGGCCAGCAGTTCTTC. The V and J genes are TRBV29-1 and TRBJ2-1, with 8 bases lining up with TRBD1. The trim removed 6 bases at V and 11 bases at J, leaving 9 bases unmatched. In germline, CDR1 is SQVTM, CDR2 ANQGSEA. CDR3 size: 12 residues.

The chain has TRBV18 and TRBJ1-2; possible D gene TRBD1, 6 bases. The CDR3 totals 14 residues. V lost 3 bases, J lost 7 bases, and 15 bases lay in between. The germline CDR1 and CDR2 sequences are KGHSH and LQKENI. Written as DNA, the CDR3 is TGTGCCAGCTCACCTACAGGGAAAGTCGGTGGCTACACCTTC. Translated, it gives CASSPTGKVGGYTF.